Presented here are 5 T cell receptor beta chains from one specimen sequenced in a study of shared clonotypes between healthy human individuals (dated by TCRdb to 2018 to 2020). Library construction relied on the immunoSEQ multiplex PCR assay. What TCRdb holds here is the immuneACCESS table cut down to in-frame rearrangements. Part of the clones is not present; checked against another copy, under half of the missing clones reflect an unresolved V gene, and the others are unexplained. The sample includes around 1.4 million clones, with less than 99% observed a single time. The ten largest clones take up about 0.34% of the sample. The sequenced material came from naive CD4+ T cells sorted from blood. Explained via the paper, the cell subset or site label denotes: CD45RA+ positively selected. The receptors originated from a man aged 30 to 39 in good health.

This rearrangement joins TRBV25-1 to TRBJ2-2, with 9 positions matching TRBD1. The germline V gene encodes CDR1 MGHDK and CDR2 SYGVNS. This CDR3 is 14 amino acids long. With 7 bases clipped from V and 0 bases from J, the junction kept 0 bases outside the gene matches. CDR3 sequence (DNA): TGTGCCAGCAACAGGGGGCCGAACACCGGGGAGCTGTTTTTT. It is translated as CASNRGPNTGELFF.

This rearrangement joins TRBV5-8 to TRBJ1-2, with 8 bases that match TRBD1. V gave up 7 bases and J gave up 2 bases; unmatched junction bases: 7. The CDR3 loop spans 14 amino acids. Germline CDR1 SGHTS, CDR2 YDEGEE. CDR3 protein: CASRRTGRNYGYTF. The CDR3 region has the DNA TGTGCCAGCCGCCGGACAGGGAGAAACTATGGCTACACCTTC.

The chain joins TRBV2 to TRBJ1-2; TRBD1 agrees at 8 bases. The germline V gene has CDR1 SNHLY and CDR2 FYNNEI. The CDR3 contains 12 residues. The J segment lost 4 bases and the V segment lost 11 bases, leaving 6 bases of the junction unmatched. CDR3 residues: CAGQGAAYGYTF. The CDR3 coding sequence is TGTGCCGGACAGGGCGCGGCCTATGGCTACACCTTC.

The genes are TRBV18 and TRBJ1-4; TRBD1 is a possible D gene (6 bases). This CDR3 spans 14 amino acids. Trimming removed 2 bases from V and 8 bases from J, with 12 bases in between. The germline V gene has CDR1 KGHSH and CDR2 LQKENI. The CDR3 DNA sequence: TGTGCCAGCTCACCAAACAGGGTGGAAGAAAAACTGTTTTTT. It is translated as CASSPNRVEEKLFF.

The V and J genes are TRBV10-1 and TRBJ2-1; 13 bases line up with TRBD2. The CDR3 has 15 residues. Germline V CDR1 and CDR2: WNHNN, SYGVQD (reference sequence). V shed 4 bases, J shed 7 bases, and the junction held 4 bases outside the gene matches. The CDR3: CASSGTSGSRNEQFF. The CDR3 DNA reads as TGCGCCAGCAGTGGGACTAGCGGGAGCAGGAATGAGCAGTTCTTC.